The sequence of this TCR beta chain was determined in a study of T cells in pancreatic ductal adenocarcinoma. Overall study findings and caveats: Blood had more productive templates and roughly 8-fold more unique clonotypes than tumor. Blood clonality (roughly 0.073) did not differ significantly from tumor (approximately 0.1).

No neoadjuvant therapy was given to the selected pancreatic ductal adenocarcinoma patients before their surgery. In regard to this clone: The antigen is undetermined.

Generated by immunoSEQ multiplex PCR, the TCRdb table keeps only in-frame clones and is missing some. The data hold roughly 20,000 clones, with about 88% observed a single time. The germline V gene has CDR1 SGDLS and CDR2 YYNGEE. There are 16 residues in the CDR3. Trimming at V came to 0 bases and at J to 4 bases, leaving 8 bases not matched to a gene. The gene calls are TRBV9 and TRBJ2-5; 8 nucleotides match TRBD1. Sequencing was carried out using PBMCs. This clonotype was obtained from a human donor with pancreatic ductal adenocarcinoma. CDR3 loop: CASSVAGQGARETQYF. DNA of the CDR3: TGTGCCAGCAGCGTAGCTGGGCAGGGGGCGCGAGAGACCCAGTACTTC.